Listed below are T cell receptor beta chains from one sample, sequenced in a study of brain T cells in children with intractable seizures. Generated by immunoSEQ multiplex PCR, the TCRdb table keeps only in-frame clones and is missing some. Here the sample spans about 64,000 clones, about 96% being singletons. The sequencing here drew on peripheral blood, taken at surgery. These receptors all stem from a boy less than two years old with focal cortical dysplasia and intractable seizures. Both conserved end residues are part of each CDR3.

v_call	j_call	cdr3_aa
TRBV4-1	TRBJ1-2	CASSQLGGIYGYTF
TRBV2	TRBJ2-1	CASSGGYSYNEQFF
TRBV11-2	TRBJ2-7	CASSPRQGGYEQYF
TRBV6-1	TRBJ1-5	CASCVDRNSNQPQHF
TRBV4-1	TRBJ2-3	CASSHPGLSLKTQYF
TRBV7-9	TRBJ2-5	CASSPRAGETQYF
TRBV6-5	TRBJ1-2	CASSLGHNYGYTF
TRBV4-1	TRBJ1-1	CASSQQQGGDTEAFF
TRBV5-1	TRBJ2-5	CASSQGTVSQETQYF
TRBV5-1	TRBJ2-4	CASSVSSQANTALAKNIQYF
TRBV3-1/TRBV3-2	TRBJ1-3	CASSQEYGNTIYF
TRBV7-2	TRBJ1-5	CASSPGQANQPQHF
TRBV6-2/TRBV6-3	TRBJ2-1	CASSYTGLVRNEQFF
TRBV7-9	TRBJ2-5	CASSFRRTGNGETQYF
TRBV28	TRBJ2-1	CASFSSGRAPEQFF
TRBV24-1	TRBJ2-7	CATSDWSRDRGYEQYF
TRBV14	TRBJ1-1	CASSPPRDSANTEAFF
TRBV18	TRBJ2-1	CASSPLAGAYNEQFF
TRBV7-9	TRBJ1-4	CASSLEGGCRKLFF
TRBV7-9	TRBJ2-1	CASSFRLAGYNEQFF
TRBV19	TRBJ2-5	CASSIPGTEQETQYF
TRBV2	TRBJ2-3	CASSEVLRGGTDTQYF
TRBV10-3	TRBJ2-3	CAISELRSTDTQYF
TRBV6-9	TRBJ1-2	CASSYSGTLANYGYTF
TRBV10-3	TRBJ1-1	CAIREGGGEAFF
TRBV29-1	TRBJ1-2	CSVEKGTYGYTF
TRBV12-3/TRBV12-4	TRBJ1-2	CASTSTGGYGYTF
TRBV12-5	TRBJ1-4	CASGLGSLSTNEKLFF
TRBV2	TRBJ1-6	CASSEGTGTSFAYNSPLHF
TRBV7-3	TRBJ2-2	CASSLTLAGGELFF
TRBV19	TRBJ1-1	CASSIGSGTEAFF
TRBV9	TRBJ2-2	CASSVGGLPNTGELFF
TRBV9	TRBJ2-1	CASSVDRQGRGEQFF
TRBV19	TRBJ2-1	CASSMMTSNEQFF
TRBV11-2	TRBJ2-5	CASSDGLAGQETQYF
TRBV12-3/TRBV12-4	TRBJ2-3	CASSLGTDTQYF
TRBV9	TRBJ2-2	CASSPLVTGELFF
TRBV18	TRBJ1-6	CASSPDGVQPNSPLHF
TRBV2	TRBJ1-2	CASSVGRDRYGYTF
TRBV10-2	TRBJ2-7	CASSEGTSGDFVQYF
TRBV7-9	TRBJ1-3	CASPGSGNTIYF
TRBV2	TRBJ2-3	CASSARQGLTDTQYF
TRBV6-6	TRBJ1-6	CASSRGTEEPYNSPLHF
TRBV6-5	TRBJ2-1	CASMGGGVYNEQFF
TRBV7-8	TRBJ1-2	CASSYTRQGSTSYTF
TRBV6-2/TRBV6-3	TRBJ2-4	CASSYGIVRHF
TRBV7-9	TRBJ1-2	CASSPGHRSFYGYTF
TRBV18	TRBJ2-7	CASSPGDRVYEQYF
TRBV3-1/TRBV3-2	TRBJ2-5	CASSQLAGGETQYF
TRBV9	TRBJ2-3	CASSVGGSTDTQYF
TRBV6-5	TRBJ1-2	CAIRQFSYGYTF
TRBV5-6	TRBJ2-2	CASSRLAGGYTGELFF
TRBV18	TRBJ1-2	CASSPPTQDPYGYTF
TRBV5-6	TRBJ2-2	CASSLRVTGELFF
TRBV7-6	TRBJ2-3	CASSLVPFKTTSTDTQYF